This T cell receptor (beta chain) stems from a study of shared clonotypes between healthy human individuals. The study ran the assay at deep level. Sequencing used immunoSEQ multiplex PCR; TCRdb keeps in-frame clones, though not all of them. The sample includes more than 2 million clones, 80% to 95% seen only once; the top ten take about 1.7%. CD45RO negativity and positive selection for CCR7 defined naive CD8 cells, a population that excluded terminally differentiated effector memory CD45RA+ cells. Healthy adults negative for HIV, lacking recent acute infections or vaccinations, served as donors. CDR1 is SGDLS and CDR2 is YYNGEE in the germline V gene. V was clipped by 4 bases and J by 4 bases; unmatched bases: 13. The CDR3 extends over 17 amino acids. Study-wide points: The low donor count limited represented genetic and exposure-history diversity.

As to this clone: Antigen unknown.

The rearrangement links TRBV9 to TRBJ2-2; 7 bases match TRBD2. The TCR comes from a man aged 18 to 35 in good health. Some clones in this sample may be carry-over from other donors' samples. Sequencing was done on a sample of naive CD8+ T cells from PBMCs. In DNA, the CDR3 is TGTGCCAGCAGCCAAGGTGGGCTAGCGGAACCCACCGGGGAGCTGTTTTTT. Translation: CASSQGGLAEPTGELFF.